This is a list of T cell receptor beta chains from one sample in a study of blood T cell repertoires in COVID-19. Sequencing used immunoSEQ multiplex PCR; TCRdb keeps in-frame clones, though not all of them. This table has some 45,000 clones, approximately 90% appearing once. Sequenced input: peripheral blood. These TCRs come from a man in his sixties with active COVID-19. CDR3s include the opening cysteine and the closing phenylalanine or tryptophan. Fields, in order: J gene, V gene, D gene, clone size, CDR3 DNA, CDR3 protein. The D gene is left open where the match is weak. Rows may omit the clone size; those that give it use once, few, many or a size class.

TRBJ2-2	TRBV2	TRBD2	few	TGTGCCAGCAGTGCAATGATGACTAGCGGGAGGGCGAACACCGGGGAGCTGTTTTTT	CASSAMMTSGRANTGELFF
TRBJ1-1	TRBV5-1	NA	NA	TGCGCCAGCAGCTTGTCAGGGGCTATGAACACTGAAGCTTTCTTT	CASSLSGAMNTEAFF
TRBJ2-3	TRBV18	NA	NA	TGTGCCAGCTCACCGGGCTATGGGGCACTCACAGATACGCAGTATTTT	CASSPGYGALTDTQYF
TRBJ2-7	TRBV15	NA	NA	TGTGCCACCAGCAGAGAGTACGAGTACGAGCAGTACTTC	CATSREYEYEQYF
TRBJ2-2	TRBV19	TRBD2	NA	TGTGCCAGTAGTCCTAACCCGGGACTAGCGGGGGAAACCGGGGAGCTGTTTTTT	CASSPNPGLAGETGELFF
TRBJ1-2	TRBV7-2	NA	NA	TGTGCCAGCAGCTTAGTGGAGGGAAGGTATGGCTACACCTTC	CASSLVEGRYGYTF
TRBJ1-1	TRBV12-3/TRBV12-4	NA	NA	TGTGCCAGCAGTTTAGGGCCGAACACTGAAGCTTTCTTT	CASSLGPNTEAFF
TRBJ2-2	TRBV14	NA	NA	TGTGCCAGCAGGTCAGCGGTAAACACCGGGGAGCTGTTTTTT	CASRSAVNTGELFF
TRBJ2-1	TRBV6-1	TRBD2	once	TGTGCCAGCAGTGAACGGGGCCTCAGGGCTAGCGGGAGGCTTAGGCCCTACAATGAGCAGTTCTTC	CASSERGLRASGRLRPYNEQFF
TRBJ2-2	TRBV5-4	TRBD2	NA	TGTGCCAGCAGCCCGACTAGCGGGAGTAGCACCGGGGAGCTGTTTTTT	CASSPTSGSSTGELFF
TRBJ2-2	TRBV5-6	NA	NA	TGTGCCAGCAGCTTGGGTCCGGGACACCTCACCGGGGAGCTGTTTTTT	CASSLGPGHLTGELFF
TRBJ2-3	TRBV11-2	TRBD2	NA	TGTGCCAGCAGCTTAGGGACTAGCGGAAGCACAGATACGCAGTATTTT	CASSLGTSGSTDTQYF
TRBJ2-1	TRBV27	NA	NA	TGTGCCAGCAGTTTAAGTATAGCGGCAGGGAATGAGCAGTTCTTC	CASSLSIAAGNEQFF
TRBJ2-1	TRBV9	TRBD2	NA	TGTGCCAGCAGCGTTGAAGGGACTAGCGGGGGGGCCTCCTACAATGAGCAGTTCTTC	CASSVEGTSGGASYNEQFF
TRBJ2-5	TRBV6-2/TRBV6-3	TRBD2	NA	TGTGCCAGCAGCCGACCCCGGGACTATGAGACCCAGTACTTC	CASSRPRDYETQYF
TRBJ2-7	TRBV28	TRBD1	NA	TGTGCCAGCGGAGACAGGGAACAGGGATACGAGCAGTACTTC	CASGDREQGYEQYF
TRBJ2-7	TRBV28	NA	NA	TGTGCCAGCAGTCCCGGTGACTCGACTAGGAAGAAGTACTTC	CASSPGDSTRKKYF
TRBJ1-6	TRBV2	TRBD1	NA	TGTGCCAGCAGTGAAAATAGGGGCAGGGGGGTTTCATCCTATAATTCACCCCTCCACTTT	CASSENRGRGVSSYNSPLHF
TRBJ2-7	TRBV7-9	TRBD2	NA	TGTGCCAGCAGCGACCCAAGCGGGGCTTCCTACGAGCAGTACTTC	CASSDPSGASYEQYF
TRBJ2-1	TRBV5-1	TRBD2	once	TGCGCCAGCAGCGCCCGGACTAGCGGGACCCCCTACAATGAGCAGTTCTTC	CASSARTSGTPYNEQFF
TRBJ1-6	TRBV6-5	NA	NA	TGTGCCAGCAGTTCCATACAGTCGACCCTCCACTTT	CASSSIQSTLHF
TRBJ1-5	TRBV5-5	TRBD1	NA	TGTGCCAGCAGCGACGGACAGGGGAATACCCAGCCCCAGCATTTT	CASSDGQGNTQPQHF
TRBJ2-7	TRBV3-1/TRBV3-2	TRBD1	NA	TGTGCCAGCAGCCAACGGACAGGGGGAAGTAGTGAGCAGTACTTC	CASSQRTGGSSEQYF
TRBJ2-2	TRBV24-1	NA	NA	TGTGCCACCAGTGGCCCCACCCTAGGGAACACCGGGGAGCTGTTTTTT	CATSGPTLGNTGELFF
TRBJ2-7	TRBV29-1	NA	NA	TGCAGCGTTGAGGTGGACTTCGGCTACGAGCAGTACTTC	CSVEVDFGYEQYF
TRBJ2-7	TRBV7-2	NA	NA	TGTGCCAGCAGTCAAGTGACTGGCCGCGAGCAGTACTTC	CASSQVTGREQYF
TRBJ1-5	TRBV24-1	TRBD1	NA	TGTGCCACCAGTGATTCCCCCCAAGACAGGGGCAGCAATCAGCCCCAGCATTTT	CATSDSPQDRGSNQPQHF
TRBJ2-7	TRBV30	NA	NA	TGTGCCTGGAGTGGGGTTGGCGGCGACGAGCAGTACTTC	CAWSGVGGDEQYF
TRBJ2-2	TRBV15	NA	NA	TGTGCCACCAGCAGAGATCGGACGGGAAGCGGGGAGCTGTTTTTT	CATSRDRTGSGELFF
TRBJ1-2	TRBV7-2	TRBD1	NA	TGTGCCAGCAGCTTACATAGACAGGGATGGGGCTACACCTTC	CASSLHRQGWGYTF
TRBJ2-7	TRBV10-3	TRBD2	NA	TGTGCCACGACTAGCGGTTTTCTAAAAGGGGAGACCTACGAGCAGTACTTC	CATTSGFLKGETYEQYF
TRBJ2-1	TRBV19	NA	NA	TGTGCCAGTAGTACATCCGGACAGCCCTACAATGAGCAGTTCTTC	CASSTSGQPYNEQFF
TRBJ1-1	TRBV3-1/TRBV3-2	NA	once	TGTGCCAGCAGCAGGCTCCGGGGGAAGGAAGCTTTCTTT	CASSRLRGKEAFF
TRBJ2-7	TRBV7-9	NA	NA	TGTGCCAGCAGCTTACAGGGCTACGAGCAGTACTTC	CASSLQGYEQYF
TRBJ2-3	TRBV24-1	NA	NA	TGTGCCACCAGCGGTCCGACCGTAGCGGCCTCCACAGATACGCAGTATTTT	CATSGPTVAASTDTQYF
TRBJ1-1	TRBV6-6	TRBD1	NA	TGTGCCAGCAGTTACTCCCTGACAGGGCTGGAAGCTTTCTTT	CASSYSLTGLEAFF
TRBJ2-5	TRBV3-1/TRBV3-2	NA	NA	TGTGCCAGCAGCCAAGAATGGGGCAGAAAAGAGACCCAGTACTTC	CASSQEWGRKETQYF
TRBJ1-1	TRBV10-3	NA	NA	TGTGCCATCAGTGAGGGACAGACGAACACTGAAGCTTTCTTT	CAISEGQTNTEAFF
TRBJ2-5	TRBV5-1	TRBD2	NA	TGCGCCAGCAGCCCTTCGGGGGGGCAAGAGACCCAGTACTTC	CASSPSGGQETQYF
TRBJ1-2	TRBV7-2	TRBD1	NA	TGTGCCAGCAGCGCGGGACAGTCCTATGGCTACACCTTC	CASSAGQSYGYTF
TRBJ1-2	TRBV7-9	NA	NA	TGTGCCAGCAGCTTAGAACTTAGGGGGAACTATGGCTACACCTTC	CASSLELRGNYGYTF
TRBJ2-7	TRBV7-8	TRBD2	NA	TGTGCCAGCAGCTTATCTAGCGGGGTTGGTTACGAGCAGTACTTC	CASSLSSGVGYEQYF
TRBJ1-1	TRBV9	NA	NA	TGTGCCAGCAGCCAGGAGGGTACGGGGGCTTTCTTT	CASSQEGTGAFF
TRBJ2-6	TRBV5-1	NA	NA	TGCGCCAGCAGCTTCCAGGCCCGCTCTGGGGCCAACGTCCTGACTTTC	CASSFQARSGANVLTF
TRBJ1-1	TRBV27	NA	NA	TGTGCCAGCAGTTTATCTGCCCGGGGCACTGAAGCTTTCTTT	CASSLSARGTEAFF
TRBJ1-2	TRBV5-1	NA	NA	TGCGCCAGCAGCTTGGAAGCGGAAAACTATGGCTACACCTTC	CASSLEAENYGYTF
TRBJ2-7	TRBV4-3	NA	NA	TGCGCCAGCAGCCAAGAAGGGGGGGCATCCTACGAGCAGTACTTC	CASSQEGGASYEQYF
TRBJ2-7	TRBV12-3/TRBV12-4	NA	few	TGTGCCAGCACCCTGGGAGGCTACGAGCAGTACTTC	CASTLGGYEQYF
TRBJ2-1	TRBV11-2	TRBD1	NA	TGTGCCAGCAGCTTAGAGGGACAGGAGTACAATGAGCAGTTCTTC	CASSLEGQEYNEQFF
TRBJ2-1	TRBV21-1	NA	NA	TGTGCCAGCAGCACCTCGGGGAGCGATCTGTACAATGAGCAGTTCTTC	CASSTSGSDLYNEQFF
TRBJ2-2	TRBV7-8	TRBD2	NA	TGTGCCAGCAGCTCCCACCAGGGAGCGGGAGGCACCGGGGAGCTGTTTTTT	CASSSHQGAGGTGELFF
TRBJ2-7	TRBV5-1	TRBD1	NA	TGCGCCAGCAGCTTCTCACAGGGGGGATACGACGAGCAGTACTTC	CASSFSQGGYDEQYF
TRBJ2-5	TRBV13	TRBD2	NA	TGTGCCAGCAGCTTATCCTTACGGGGGGGGGCCCAGTACTTC	CASSLSLRGGAQYF
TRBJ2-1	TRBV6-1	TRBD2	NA	TGTGCCAGCAGTGATTTCGGGGGGGGTTACAATGAGCAGTTCTTC	CASSDFGGGYNEQFF
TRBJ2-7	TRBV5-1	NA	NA	TGCGCCAGCAGCTTGGATAGCCTGTACGAGCAGTACTTC	CASSLDSLYEQYF
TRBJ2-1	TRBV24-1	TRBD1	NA	TGTGCCACCAGTGCGGGGACAGCCTCCTACAATGAGCAGTTCTTC	CATSAGTASYNEQFF
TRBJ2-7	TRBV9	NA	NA	TGTGCCAGCAGCCCCGGTTTAAGGGAGGACGAGCAGTACTTC	CASSPGLREDEQYF
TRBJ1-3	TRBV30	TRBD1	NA	TGTGCCTGGAGCGTTCGACAGGGTACTGGAAACACCATATATTTT	CAWSVRQGTGNTIYF
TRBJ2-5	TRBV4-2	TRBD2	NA	TGTGCCAGCAGCCAAAAAGGGGCGGGAGGGTTCCAAGAGACCCAGTACTTC	CASSQKGAGGFQETQYF